Below are 6 T cell receptor beta chains sequenced from a single sample in a study of beta chain features in type 1 diabetes. Study-level results: Shortening that was moderate but significant affected the TCRB CDR3s of Type 1 diabetes patients in all four CD4+ subsets.

Reverse transcribing all isolated RNA meant expressed TCRB transcripts were sequenced. Measured with immunoSEQ multiplex PCR; TCRdb has only the in-frame clones, and not every one. Of some 360,000 clones in the sample, around 9.6% were seen once. No antigen has been assigned to these receptors. The sample was central memory CD4+ T cells from blood. Receptors were obtained from a man aged 30 to 45 with type 1 diabetes.

The CDR3 here is CASSSTGTVGPVGQFF. CDR3 DNA: TGTGCCAGCAGCTCCACTGGGACTGTCGGACCGGTCGGGCAGTTCTTC. The chain is built from TRBV7-3 and TRBJ2-1; D might be TRBD2 (6 bases). Germline lookup yields CDR1 SGHTA and CDR2 FQGTGA. This CDR3 comprises 16 residues. V lost 4 bases to trimming and J lost 12 bases, with 25 bases between them.

This clone was seen more than once but under ten times. Relative to the germline gene, one junction end is altered; a read error may explain this. The V call is TRBV9, the J call TRBJ2-7, with TRBD2 matching 8 bases. This CDR3 region has 14 residues. CDR1 is SGDLS and CDR2 is YYNGEE in the germline V gene. Here the CDR3 reads CARSPGGAGAEQYF. The CDR3 DNA follows: TGTGCCCGCAGCCCGGGGGGGGCAGGGGCCGAGCAGTACTTC.

The J gene is TRBJ1-5, the V gene TRBV7-2; no clear D gene. V lost 5 bases to trimming and J lost 7 bases, with 12 bases between them. Per germline, CDR1 SGHTA and CDR2 FQGNSA. CDR3 length: 13 amino acids. CDR3 loop: CASSINQPQPQHF. The CDR3 DNA follows: TGTGCCAGCAGCATTAACCAGCCCCAGCCCCAGCATTTT.

This clone has just a few counts. J is TRBJ2-5 and V is TRBV5-6, with TRBD1 identical over 9 bases. Unmatched junction bases numbered 7, after V lost 3 bases and J lost 4 bases. This CDR3 has 15 amino acids. In germline, CDR1 is SGHDT, CDR2 YYEEEE. CDR3 nucleotide sequence: TGTGCCAGCAGCTATACCGGGACAGGGCCAGAGACCCAGTACTTC. It encodes CASSYTGTGPETQYF.

In this sample, this clone turned up a few times. The V and J genes are TRBV7-2 and TRBJ1-1; a weak D match, TRBD1 (5 bases). This CDR3 is 15 amino acids long. The V end lost 5 bases, the J end lost 4 bases, and 17 bases lay between the germline ends. From germline, CDR1 is SGHTA and CDR2 FQGNSA. CDR3 amino acids: CASSIGHQGSTEAFF. CDR3 DNA: TGTGCCAGCAGCATTGGACACCAAGGGAGCACTGAAGCTTTCTTT.

The chain links TRBV28 to TRBJ1-1; D not certain. The CDR3 covers 12 residues. CDR1 and CDR2 (germline): MDHEN, SYDVKM. Trimming removed 5 bases at V and 5 bases at J, with 9 bases between. The CDR3 sequence: CASSKQWTEAFF. The CDR3 DNA reads as TGTGCCAGCAGTAAACAGTGGACTGAAGCTTTCTTT.